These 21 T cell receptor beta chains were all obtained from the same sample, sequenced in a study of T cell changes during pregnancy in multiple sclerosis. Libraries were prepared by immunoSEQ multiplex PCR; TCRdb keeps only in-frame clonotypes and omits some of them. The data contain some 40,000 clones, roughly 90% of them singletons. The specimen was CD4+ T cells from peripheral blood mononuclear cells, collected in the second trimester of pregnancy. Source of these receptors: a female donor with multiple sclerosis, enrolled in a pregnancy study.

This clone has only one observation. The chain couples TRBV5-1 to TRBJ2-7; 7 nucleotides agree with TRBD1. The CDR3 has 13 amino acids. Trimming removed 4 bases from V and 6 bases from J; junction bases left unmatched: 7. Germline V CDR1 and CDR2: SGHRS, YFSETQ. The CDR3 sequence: CASSQGQYSEQYF. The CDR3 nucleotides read TGCGCCAGCAGCCAGGGACAGTACTCCGAGCAGTACTTC.

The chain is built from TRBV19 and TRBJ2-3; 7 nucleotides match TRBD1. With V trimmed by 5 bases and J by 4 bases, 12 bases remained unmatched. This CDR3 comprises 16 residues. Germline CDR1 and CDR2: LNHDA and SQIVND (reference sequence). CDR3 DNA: TGTGCCAGTAGTGTCCCGACAGGGAGTTCAGCAGATACGCAGTATTTT. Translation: CASSVPTGSSADTQYF.

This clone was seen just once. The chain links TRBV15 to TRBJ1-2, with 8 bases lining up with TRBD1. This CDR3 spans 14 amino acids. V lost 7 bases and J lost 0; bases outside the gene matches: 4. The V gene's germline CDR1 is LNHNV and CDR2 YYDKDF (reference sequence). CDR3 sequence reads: CATKRDRSNYGYTF. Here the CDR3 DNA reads TGTGCCACCAAAAGGGACAGGTCTAACTATGGCTACACCTTC.

DNA of the CDR3: TGTGCCAGCAGGAGGACAGGGATGGATGTCGAGCAGTACTTC. Translation gives CASRRTGMDVEQYF. V is TRBV2 and J is TRBJ2-7; 8 bases map to TRBD1. This CDR3 has 14 residues. From germline, CDR1 is SNHLY and CDR2 FYNNEI. The V gene end was trimmed by 6 bases and the J gene end by 6 bases; junction bases not matched to a gene: 10.

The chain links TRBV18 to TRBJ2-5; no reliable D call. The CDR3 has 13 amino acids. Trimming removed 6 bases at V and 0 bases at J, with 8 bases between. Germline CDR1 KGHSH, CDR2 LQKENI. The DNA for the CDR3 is TGTGCCAGCTCTTTAAAAAACCAAGAGACCCAGTACTTC. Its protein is CASSLKNQETQYF.

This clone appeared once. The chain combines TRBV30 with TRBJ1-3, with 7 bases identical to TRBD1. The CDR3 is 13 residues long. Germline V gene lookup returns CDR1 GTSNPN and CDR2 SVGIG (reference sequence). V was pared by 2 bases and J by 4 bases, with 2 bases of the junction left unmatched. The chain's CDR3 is CAWSTGVGNTIYF. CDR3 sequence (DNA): TGTGCCTGGAGTACAGGGGTGGGAAACACCATATATTTT.

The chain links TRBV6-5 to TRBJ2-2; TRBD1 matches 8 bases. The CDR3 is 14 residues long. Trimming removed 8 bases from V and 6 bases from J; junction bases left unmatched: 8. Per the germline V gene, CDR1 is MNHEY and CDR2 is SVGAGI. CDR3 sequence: CASQTGGMAGELFF. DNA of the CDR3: TGTGCCAGCCAAACAGGGGGAATGGCCGGGGAGCTGTTTTTT.

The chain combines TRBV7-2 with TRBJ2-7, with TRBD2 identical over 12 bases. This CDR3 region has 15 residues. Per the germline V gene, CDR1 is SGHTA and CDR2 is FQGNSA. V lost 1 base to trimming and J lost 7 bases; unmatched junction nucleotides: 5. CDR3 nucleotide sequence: TGTGCCAGCAGCTTAGATCTAGCGGGAGGGCTTGAGCAGTACTTC. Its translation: CASSLDLAGGLEQYF. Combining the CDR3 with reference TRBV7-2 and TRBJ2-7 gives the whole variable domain GAGVSQSPSNKVTEKGKDVELRCDPISGHTALYWYRQSLGQGLEFLIYFQGNSAPDKSGLPSDRFSAERTGGSVSTLTIQRTQQEDSAVYLCASSLDLAGGLEQYFGPGTRLTVT.

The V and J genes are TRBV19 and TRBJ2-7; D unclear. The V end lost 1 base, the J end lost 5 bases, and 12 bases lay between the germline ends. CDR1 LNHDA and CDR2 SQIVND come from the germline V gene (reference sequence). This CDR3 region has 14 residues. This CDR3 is CASSIGSSRNEQYF. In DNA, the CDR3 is TGTGCCAGTAGTATAGGATCCTCGAGGAACGAGCAGTACTTC.

The CDR3 sequence: CASSQGPGTAGLNTGELFF. In DNA, the CDR3 is TGCGCCAGCAGCCAAGGTCCCGGGACAGCAGGGCTTAACACCGGGGAGCTGTTTTTT. The rearrangement joins TRBV4-3 to TRBJ2-2; TRBD1 matches 7 bases. CDR1 LGHNA and CDR2 YSLEER come from the germline V gene. The CDR3 consists of 19 residues. J gave up 2 bases and V 1 base, and 13 bases lay outside the gene matches.

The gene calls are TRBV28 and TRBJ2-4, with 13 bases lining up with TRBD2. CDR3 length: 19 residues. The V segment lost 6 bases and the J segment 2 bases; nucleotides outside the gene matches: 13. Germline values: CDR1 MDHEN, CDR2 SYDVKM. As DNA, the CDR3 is TGTGCCAGCAGCCCAGGGGGGGGACTAGCGGGGCCGACCAAAAACATTCAGTACTTC. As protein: CASSPGGGLAGPTKNIQYF.

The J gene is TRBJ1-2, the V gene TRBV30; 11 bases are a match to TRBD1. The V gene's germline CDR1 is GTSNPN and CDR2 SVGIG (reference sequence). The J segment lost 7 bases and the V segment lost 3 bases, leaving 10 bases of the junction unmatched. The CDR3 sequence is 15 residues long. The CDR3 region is CAWSHYGQGASGYTF. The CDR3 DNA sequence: TGTGCCTGGAGCCACTATGGACAGGGGGCTAGTGGCTACACCTTC.

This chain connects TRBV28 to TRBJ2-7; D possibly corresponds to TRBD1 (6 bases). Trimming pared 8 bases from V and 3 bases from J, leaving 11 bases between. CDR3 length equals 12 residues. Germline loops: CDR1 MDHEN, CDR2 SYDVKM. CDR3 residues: CASLGRGYEQYF. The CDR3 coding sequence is TGTGCCAGCCTTGGCAGGGGCTACGAGCAGTACTTC. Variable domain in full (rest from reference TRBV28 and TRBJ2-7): DVKVTQSSRYLVKRTGEKVFLECVQDMDHENMFWYRQDPGLGLRLIYFSYDVKMKEKGDIPEGYSVSREKKERFSLILESASTNQTSMYLCASLGRGYEQYFGPGTRLTVT.

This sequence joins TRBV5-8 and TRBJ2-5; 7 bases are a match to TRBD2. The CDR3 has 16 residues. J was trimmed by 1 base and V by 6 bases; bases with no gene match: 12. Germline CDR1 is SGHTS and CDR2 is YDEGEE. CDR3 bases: TGTGCCAGCAACAACGGGGGGAGCGGGACCCAAGAGACCCAGTACTTC. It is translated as CASNNGGSGTQETQYF.

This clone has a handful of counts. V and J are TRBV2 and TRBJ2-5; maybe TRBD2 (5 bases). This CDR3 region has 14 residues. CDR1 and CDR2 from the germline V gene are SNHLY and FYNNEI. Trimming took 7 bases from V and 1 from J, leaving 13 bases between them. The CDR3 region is CASTPTGIQETQYF. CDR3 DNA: TGTGCCAGCACCCCAACGGGGATCCAAGAGACCCAGTACTTC. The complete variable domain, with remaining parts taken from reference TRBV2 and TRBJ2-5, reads EPEVTQTPSHQVTQMGQEVILRCVPISNHLYFYWYRQILGQKVEFLVSFYNNEISEKSEIFDDQFSVERPDGSNFTLKIRSTKLEDSAMYFCASTPTGIQETQYFGPGTRLLVL.

Written as DNA, the CDR3 is TGTGCCAGCAGCCGAACAGGGGGAACTGAAGCTTTCTTT. Amino acids: CASSRTGGTEAFF. J is TRBJ1-1 and V is TRBV7-2, with TRBD1 identical over 8 bases. CDR1 is SGHTA and CDR2 is FQGNSA in the germline V gene. CDR3 length equals 13 residues. With 5 bases clipped from V and 5 bases from J, the junction kept 4 bases outside the gene matches.

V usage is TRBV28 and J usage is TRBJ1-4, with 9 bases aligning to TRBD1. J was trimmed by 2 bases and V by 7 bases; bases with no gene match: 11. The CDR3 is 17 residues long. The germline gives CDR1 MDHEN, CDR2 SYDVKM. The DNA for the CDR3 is TGTGCCAGCACTACGCGGGGACAGGGAAGGACTAATGAAAAACTGTTTTTT. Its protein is CASTTRGQGRTNEKLFF.

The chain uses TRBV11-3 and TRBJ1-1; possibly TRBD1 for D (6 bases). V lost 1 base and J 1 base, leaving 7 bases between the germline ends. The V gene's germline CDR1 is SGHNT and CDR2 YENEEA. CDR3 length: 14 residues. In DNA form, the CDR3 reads TGTGCCAGCAGCTTAGGCAGGGGGAACACTGAAGCTTTCTTT. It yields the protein CASSLGRGNTEAFF.

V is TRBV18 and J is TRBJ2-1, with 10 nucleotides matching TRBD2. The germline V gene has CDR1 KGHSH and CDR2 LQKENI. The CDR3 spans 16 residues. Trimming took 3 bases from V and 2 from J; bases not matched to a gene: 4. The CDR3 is CASSPLSGRAYNEQFF. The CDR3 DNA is TGTGCCAGCTCACCTCTCAGCGGGAGGGCCTACAATGAGCAGTTCTTC.

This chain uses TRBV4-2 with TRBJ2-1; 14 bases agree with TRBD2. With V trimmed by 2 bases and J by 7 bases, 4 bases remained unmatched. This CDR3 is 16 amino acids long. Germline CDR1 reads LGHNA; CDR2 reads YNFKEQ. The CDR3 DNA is TGTGCCAGCAGCCAACCCGGGACTAGCGGGAGAAATGAGCAGTTCTTC. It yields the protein CASSQPGTSGRNEQFF.

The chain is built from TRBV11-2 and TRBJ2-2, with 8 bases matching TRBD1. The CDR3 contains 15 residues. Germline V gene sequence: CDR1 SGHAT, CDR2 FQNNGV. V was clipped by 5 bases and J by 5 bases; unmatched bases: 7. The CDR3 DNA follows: TGTGCCAGCAGCAATCGACAGGGGTTAACCGGGGAGCTGTTTTTT. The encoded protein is CASSNRQGLTGELFF.